The sequence of this T cell receptor (beta chain) was determined in a study of lymphopenia after photon versus proton radiotherapy. TCRdb's copy holds only in-frame clones and misses some; the assay was immunoSEQ multiplex PCR. The data hold approximately 24,000 clones, with 87% observed a single time. Study results and limitations: Post-nadir diversity loss with photons came from oligoclonal expansion, particularly CD8+ Temra cells. Photon-treated patients lost naive T cells and TCR diversity; proton-treated stayed stable.

This CDR3 has 16 amino acids. The germline V and J ends were trimmed by 5 bases and 4 bases, with 15 bases remaining between them. Germline CDR1 LNHDA, CDR2 SQIVND (reference sequence). Note on this clone: Its antigen is unknown.

The input for sequencing was peripheral blood, taken from a patient treated with photon-based radiotherapy. The sequence was obtained from a man between 45 and 60 years old with gastric cancer. This chain joins TRBV19 and TRBJ2-6; D gene ambiguous. The CDR3 region is CASSESTRSGANVLTF. Here the CDR3 DNA reads TGTGCCAGTAGTGAATCCACCCGTTCCGGGGCCAACGTCCTGACTTTC.